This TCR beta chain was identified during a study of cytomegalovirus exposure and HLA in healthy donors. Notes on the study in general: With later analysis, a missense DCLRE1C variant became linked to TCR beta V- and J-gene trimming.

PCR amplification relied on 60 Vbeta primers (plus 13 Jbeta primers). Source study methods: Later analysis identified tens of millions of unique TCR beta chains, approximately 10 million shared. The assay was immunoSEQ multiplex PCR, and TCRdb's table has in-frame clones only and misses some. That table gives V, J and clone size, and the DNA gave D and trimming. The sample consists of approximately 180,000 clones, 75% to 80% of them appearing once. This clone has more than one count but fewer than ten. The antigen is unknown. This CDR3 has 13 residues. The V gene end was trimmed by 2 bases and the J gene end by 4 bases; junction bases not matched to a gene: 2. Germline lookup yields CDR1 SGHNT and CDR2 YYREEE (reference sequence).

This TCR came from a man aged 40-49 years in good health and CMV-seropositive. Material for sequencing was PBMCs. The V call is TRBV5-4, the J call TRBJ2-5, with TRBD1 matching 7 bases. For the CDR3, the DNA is TGTGCCAGCAGCTTTTCAGGGGGAGAGACCCAGTACTTC. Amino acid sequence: CASSFSGGETQYF.